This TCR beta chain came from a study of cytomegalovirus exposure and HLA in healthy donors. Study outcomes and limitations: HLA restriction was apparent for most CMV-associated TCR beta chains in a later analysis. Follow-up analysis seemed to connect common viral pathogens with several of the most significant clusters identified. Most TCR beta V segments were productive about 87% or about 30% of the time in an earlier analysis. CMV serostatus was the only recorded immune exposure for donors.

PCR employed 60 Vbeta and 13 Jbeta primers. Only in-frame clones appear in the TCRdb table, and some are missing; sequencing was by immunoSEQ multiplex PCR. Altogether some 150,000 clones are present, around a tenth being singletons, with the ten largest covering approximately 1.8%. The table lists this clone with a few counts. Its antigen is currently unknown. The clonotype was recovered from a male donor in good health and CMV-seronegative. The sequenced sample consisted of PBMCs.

CDR3: CARSPDRGGLDSNQPQHF. CDR3 DNA: TGTGCCAGAAGCCCGGACAGGGGGGGCTTAGATAGCAATCAGCCCCAGCATTTT. V is TRBV5-3 and J is TRBJ1-5; 10 nucleotides agree with TRBD1. TRBV5-3 is flagged as an ORF with uncertain function. There are 18 residues in the CDR3. V lost 4 bases, J lost 0 bases, and 10 bases stayed unmatched.